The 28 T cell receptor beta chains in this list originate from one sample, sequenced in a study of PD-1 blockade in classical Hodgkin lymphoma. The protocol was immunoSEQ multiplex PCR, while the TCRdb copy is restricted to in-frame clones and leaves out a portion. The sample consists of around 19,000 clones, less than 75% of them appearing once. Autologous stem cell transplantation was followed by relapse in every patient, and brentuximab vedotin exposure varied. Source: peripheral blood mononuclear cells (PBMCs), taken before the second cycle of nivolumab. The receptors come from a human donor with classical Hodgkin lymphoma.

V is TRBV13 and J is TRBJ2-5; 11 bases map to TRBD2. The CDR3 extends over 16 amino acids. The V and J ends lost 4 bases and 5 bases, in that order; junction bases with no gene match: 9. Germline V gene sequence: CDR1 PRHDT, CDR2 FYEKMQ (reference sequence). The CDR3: CASSSGSGRAQETQYF. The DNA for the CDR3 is TGTGCCAGCAGCTCCGGTAGCGGGAGGGCCCAGGAGACCCAGTACTTC.

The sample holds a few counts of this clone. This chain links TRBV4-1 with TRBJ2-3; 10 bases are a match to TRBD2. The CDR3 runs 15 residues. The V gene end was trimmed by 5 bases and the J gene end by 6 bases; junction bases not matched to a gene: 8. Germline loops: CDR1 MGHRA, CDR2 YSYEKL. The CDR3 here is CASSYLAGATDTQYF. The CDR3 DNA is TGCGCCAGCAGCTATCTAGCGGGAGCTACGGATACGCAGTATTTT.

CDR3 sequence: CASSPGGQRNTIYF. For the CDR3, the DNA is TGTGCCAGCAGCCCAGGGGGGCAGCGAAACACCATATATTTT. V is TRBV7-9 and J is TRBJ1-3; TRBD1 matches 7 bases. The CDR3 runs 14 residues. The J segment lost 5 bases and the V segment lost 5 bases, leaving 6 bases of the junction unmatched. CDR1 and CDR2 from the germline V gene are SEHNR and FQNEAQ (reference sequence).

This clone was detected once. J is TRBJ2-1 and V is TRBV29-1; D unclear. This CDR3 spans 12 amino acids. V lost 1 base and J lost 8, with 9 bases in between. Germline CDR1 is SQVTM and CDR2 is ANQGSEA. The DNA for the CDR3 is TGCAGCGTTGAAGGCGTGGTAGATGAGCAGTTCTTC. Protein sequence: CSVEGVVDEQFF.

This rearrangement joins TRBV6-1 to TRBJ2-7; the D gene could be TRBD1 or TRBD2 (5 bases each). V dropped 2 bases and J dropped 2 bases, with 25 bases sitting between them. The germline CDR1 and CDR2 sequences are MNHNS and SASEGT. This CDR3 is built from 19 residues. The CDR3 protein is CASSEYLGMVEGSPYEQYF. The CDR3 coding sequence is TGTGCCAGCAGTGAATATTTGGGTATGGTAGAGGGGTCCCCCTACGAGCAGTACTTC.

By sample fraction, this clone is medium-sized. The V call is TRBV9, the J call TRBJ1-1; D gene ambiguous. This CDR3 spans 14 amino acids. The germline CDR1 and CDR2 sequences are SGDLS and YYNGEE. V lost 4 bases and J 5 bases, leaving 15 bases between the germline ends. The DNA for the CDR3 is TGTGCCAGCAGCACCGGGCCAGTCGGGACTGAAGCTTTCTTT. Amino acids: CASSTGPVGTEAFF.

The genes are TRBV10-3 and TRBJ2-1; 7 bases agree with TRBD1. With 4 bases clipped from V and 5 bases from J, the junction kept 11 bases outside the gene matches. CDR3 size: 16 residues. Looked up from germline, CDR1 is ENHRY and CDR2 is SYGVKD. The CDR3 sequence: CAISGRQGYNNNEQFF. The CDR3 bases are TGTGCCATCAGTGGCCGACAGGGTTACAATAACAATGAGCAGTTCTTC.

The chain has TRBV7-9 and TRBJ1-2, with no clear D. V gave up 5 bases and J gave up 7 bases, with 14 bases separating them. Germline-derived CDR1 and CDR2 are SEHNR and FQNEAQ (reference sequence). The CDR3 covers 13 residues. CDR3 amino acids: CASSPTGRSGYTF. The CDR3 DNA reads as TGTGCCAGCAGCCCCACCGGCCGGTCTGGCTACACCTTC.

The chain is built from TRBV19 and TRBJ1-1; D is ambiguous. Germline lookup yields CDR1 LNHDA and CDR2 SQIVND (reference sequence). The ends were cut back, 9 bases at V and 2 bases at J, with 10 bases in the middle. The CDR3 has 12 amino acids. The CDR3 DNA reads TGTGCCAGCCAACGGGGTAACACTGAAGCTTTCTTT. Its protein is CASQRGNTEAFF.

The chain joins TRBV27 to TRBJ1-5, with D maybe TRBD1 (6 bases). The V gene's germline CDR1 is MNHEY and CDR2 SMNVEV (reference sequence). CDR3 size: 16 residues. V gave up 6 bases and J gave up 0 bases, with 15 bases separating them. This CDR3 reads CASRGTNQLSNQPQHF. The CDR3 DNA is TGTGCCAGCAGGGGGACAAACCAACTTAGCAATCAGCCCCAGCATTTT.

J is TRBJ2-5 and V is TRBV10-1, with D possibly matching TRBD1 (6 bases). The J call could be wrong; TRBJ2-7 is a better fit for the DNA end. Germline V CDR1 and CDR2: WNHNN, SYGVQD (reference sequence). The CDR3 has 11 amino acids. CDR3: CASGQSYEQYF. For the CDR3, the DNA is TGCGCCAGTGGACAGTCCTACGAGCAGTACTTC.

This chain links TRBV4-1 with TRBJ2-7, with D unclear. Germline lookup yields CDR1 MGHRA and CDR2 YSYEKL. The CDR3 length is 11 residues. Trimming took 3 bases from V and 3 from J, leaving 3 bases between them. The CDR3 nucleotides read TGCGCCAGCAGCCACCACTACGAGCAGTACTTC. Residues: CASSHHYEQYF.

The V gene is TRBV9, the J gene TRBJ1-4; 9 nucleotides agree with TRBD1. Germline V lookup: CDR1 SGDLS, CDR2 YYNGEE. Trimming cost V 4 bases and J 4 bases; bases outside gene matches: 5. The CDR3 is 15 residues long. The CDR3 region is CASSSGQGFNEKLFF. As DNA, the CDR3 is TGTGCCAGCAGCTCGGGACAGGGATTTAATGAAAAACTGTTTTTT. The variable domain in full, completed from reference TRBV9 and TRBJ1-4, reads DSGVTQTPKHLITATGQRVTLRCSPRSGDLSVYWYQQSLDQGLQFLIQYYNGEERAKGNILERFSAQQFPDLHSELNLSSLELGDSALYFCASSSGQGFNEKLFFGSGTQLSVL.

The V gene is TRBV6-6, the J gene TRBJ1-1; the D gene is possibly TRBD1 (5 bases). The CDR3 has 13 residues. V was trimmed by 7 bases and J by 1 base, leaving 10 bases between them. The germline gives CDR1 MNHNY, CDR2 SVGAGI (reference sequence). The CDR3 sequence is CASKSRGNTEAFF. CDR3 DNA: TGTGCCAGCAAATCAAGGGGGAACACTGAAGCTTTCTTT.

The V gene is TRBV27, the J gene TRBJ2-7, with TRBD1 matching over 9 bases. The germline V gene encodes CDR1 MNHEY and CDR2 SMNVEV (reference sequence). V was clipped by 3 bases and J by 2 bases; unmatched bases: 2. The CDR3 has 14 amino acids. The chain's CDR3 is CASSLGQGPYEQYF. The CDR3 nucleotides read TGTGCCAGCAGTTTGGGACAGGGACCCTACGAGCAGTACTTC.

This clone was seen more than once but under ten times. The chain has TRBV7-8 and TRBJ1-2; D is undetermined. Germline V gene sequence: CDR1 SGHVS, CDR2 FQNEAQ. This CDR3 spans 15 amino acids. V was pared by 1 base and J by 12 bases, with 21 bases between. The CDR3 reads CASSLGSGREPTNTF. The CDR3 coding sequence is TGTGCCAGCAGCTTAGGTTCAGGCCGTGAGCCCACTAACACCTTC. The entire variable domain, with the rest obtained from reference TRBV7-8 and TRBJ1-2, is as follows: GAGVSQSPRYKVAKRGQDVALRCDPISGHVSLFWYQQALGQGPEFLTYFQNEAQLDKSGLPSDRFFAERPEGSVSTLKIQRTQQEDSAVYLCASSLGSGREPTNTFGSGTRLTVV.

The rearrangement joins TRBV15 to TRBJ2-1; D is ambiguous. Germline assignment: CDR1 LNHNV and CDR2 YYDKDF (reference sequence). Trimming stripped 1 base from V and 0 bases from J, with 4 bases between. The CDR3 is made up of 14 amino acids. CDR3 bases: TGTGCCACCAGCAGAGGGAGCTCCTACAATGAGCAGTTCTTC. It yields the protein CATSRGSSYNEQFF. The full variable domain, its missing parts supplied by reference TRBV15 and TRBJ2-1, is DAMVIQNPRYQVTQFGKPVTLSCSQTLNHNVMYWYQQKSSQAPKLLFHYYDKDFNNEADTPDNFQSRRPNTSFCFLDIRSPGLGDTAMYLCATSRGSSYNEQFFGPGTRLTVL.

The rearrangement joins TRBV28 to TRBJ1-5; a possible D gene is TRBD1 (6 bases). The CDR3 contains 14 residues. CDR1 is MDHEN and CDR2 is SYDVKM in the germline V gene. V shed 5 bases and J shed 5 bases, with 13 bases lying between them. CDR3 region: CASSPRQADQPQHF. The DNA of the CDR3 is TGTGCCAGCAGTCCAAGACAGGCTGATCAGCCCCAGCATTTT. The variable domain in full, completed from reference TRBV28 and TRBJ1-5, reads DVKVTQSSRYLVKRTGEKVFLECVQDMDHENMFWYRQDPGLGLRLIYFSYDVKMKEKGDIPEGYSVSREKKERFSLILESASTNQTSMYLCASSPRQADQPQHFGDGTRLSIL.

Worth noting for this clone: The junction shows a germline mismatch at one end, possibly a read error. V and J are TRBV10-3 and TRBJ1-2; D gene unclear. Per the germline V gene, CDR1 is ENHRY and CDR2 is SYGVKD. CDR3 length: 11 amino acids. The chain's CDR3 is CASSEMGGYTF. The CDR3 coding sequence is TGTGCCAGCAGTGAAATGGGTGGCTACACCTTC.

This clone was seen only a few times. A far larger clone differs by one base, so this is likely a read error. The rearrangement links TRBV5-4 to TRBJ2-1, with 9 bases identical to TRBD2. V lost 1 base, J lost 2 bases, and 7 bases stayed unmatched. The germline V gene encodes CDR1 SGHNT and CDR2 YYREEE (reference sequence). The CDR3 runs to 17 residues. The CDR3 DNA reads TGTGCCAGCAGCTTGATAGCGGGAGATGGGACCTACAATGAGCAGTTCTTC. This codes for CASSLIAGDGTYNEQFF.

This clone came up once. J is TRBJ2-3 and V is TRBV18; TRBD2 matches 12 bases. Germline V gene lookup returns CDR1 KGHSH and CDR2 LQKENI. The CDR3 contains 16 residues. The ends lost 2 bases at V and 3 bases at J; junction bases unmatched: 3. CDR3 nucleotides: TGTGCCAGCTCACCAGCACTAGCGGGAGGAACAGATACGCAGTATTTT. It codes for CASSPALAGGTDTQYF. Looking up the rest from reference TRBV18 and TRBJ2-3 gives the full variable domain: NAGVMQNPRHLVRRRGQEARLRCSPMKGHSHVYWYRQLPEEGLKFMVYLQKENIIDESGMPKERFSAEFPKEGPSILRIQQVVRGDSAAYFCASSPALAGGTDTQYFGPGTRLTVL.

The chain's CDR3 is CASSPRTVTYEQYF. The CDR3 nucleotides read TGTGCCAGCAGTCCGCGGACAGTTACCTACGAGCAGTACTTC. The chain recombines TRBV27 with TRBJ2-7; TRBD1 might be the D (6 bases). Germline V gene data show CDR1 as MNHEY and CDR2 as SMNVEV (reference sequence). This CDR3 region has 14 residues. The germline V and J ends were trimmed by 5 bases and 2 bases, with 13 bases remaining between them.

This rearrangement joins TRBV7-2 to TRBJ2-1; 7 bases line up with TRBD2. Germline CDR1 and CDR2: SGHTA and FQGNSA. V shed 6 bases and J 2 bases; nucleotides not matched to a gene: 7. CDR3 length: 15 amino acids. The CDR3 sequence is CASSPSGNPYNEQFF. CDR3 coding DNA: TGTGCCAGCAGTCCGAGCGGGAACCCCTACAATGAGCAGTTCTTC.

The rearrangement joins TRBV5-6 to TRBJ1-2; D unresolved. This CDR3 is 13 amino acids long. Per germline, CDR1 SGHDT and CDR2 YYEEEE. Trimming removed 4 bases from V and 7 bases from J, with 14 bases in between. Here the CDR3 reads CASSRAEWSGYTF. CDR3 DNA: TGTGCCAGCAGCCGGGCGGAATGGAGTGGCTACACCTTC.

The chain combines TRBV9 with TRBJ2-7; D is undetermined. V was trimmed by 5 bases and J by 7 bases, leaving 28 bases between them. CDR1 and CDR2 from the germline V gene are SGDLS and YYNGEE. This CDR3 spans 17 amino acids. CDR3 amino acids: CASSARVITGALREQYF. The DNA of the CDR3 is TGTGCCAGCAGTGCTCGGGTAATAACTGGAGCCCTCCGGGAGCAGTACTTC. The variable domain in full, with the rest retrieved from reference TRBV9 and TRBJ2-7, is DSGVTQTPKHLITATGQRVTLRCSPRSGDLSVYWYQQSLDQGLQFLIQYYNGEERAKGNILERFSAQQFPDLHSELNLSSLELGDSALYFCASSARVITGALREQYFGPGTRLTVT.

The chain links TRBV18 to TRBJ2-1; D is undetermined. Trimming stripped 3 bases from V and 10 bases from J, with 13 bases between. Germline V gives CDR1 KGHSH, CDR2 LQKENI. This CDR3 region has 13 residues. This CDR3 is CASSPPSSVEQFF. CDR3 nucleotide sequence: TGTGCCAGCTCACCCCCAAGCAGCGTCGAGCAGTTCTTC.

This CDR3 reads CASSITLATIRTEAFF. The DNA for the CDR3 is TGTGCCAGCAGTATTACCTTAGCTACAATTCGCACTGAAGCTTTCTTT. This chain uses TRBV21-1 with TRBJ1-1. TRBV21-1 represents a pseudogene. This CDR3 is built from 16 residues.

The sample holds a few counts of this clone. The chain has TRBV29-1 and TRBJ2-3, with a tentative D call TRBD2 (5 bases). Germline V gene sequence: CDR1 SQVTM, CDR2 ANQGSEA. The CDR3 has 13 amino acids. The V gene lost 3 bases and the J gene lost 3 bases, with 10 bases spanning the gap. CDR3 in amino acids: CSVDEGRTDTQYF. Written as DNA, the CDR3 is TGCAGCGTTGACGAGGGTCGGACAGATACGCAGTATTTT.